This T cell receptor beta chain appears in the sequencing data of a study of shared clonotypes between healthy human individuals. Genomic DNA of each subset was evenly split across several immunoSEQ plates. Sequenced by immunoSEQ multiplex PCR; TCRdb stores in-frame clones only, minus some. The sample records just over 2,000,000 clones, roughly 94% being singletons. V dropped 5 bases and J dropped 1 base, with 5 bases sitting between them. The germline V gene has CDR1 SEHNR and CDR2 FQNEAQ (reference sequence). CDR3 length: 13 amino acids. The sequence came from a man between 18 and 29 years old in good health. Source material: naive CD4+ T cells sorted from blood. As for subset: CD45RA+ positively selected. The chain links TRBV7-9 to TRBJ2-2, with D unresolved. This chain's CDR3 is CASSQLNTGELFF. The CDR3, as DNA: TGTGCCAGCAGCCAGTTGAACACCGGGGAGCTGTTTTTT.